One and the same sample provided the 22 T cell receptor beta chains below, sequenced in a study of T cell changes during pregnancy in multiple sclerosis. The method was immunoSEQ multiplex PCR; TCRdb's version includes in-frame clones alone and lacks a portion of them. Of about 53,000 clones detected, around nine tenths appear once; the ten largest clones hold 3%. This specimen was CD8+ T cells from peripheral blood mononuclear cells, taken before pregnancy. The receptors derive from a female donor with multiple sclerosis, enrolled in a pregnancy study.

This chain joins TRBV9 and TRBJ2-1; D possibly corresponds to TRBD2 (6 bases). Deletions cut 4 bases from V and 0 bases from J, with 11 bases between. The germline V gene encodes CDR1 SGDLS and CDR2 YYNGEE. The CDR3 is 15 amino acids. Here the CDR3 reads CASSPGLASYNEQFF. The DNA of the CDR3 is TGTGCCAGCAGCCCGGGACTCGCCTCCTACAATGAGCAGTTCTTC.

The DNA of the CDR3 is TGTGCCAGCAGCTATCAGCGGCGGGAGCAGTTCTTC. It specifies CASSYQRREQFF. The chain is built from TRBV13 and TRBJ2-1, with a weak D call TRBD2 (5 bases). Trimming took 4 bases from V and 10 from J, leaving 11 bases between them. The CDR3 is 12 amino acids. CDR1 is PRHDT, CDR2 FYEKMQ, per germline (reference sequence).

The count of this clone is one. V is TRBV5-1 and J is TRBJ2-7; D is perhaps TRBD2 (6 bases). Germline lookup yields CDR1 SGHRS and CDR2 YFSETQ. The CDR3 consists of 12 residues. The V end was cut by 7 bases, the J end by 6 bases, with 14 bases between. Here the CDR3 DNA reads TGCGCCAGCGCCGGGACTCTGCCCGAGCAGTACTTC. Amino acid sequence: CASAGTLPEQYF. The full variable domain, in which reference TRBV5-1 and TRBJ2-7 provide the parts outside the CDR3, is KAGVTQTPRYLIKTRGQQVTLSCSPISGHRSVSWYQQTPGQGLQFLFEYFSETQRNKGNFPGRFSGRQFSNSRSEMNVSTLELGDSALYLCASAGTLPEQYFGPGTRLTVT.

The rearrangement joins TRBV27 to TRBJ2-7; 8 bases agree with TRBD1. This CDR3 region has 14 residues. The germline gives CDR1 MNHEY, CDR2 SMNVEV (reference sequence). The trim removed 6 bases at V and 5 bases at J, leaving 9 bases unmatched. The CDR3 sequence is CASSSPDRENEQYF. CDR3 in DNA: TGTGCCAGCAGCTCACCGGACAGGGAGAACGAGCAGTACTTC.

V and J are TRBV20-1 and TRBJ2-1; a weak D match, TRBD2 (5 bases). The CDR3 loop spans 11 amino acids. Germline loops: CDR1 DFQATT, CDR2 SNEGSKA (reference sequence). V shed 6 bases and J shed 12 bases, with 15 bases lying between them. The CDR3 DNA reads TGCAGTGCCCATCTAGCACCCTCGCAGTTCTTC. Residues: CSAHLAPSQFF.

This chain's CDR3 is CASSFYAGSNEKLFF. For the CDR3, the DNA is TGTGCCAGCAGTTTCTATGCGGGTTCTAATGAAAAACTGTTTTTT. The rearrangement uses TRBV27 and TRBJ1-4, with D unclear. The V gene lost 3 bases and the J gene lost 3 bases, with 11 bases spanning the gap. The CDR3 covers 15 residues. Germline V CDR1 and CDR2: MNHEY, SMNVEV (reference sequence).

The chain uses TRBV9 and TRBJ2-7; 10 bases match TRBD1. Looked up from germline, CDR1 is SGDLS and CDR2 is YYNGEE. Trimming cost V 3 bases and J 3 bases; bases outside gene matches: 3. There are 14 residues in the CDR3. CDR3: CASSARTGGYEQYF. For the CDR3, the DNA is TGTGCCAGCAGCGCCAGGACAGGGGGCTACGAGCAGTACTTC.

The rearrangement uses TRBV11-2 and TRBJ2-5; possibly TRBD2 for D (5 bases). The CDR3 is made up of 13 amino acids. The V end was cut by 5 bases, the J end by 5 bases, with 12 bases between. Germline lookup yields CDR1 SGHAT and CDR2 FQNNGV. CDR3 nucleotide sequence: TGTGCCAGCAGCCCGAGGGTGGGGGAGACCCAGTACTTC. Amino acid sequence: CASSPRVGETQYF.

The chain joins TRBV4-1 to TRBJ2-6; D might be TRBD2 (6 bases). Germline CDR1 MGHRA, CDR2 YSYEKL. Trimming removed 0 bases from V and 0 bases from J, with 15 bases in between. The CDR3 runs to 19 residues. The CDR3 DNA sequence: TGCGCCAGCAGCCAAGATGGGTTCCCGGGGGACTCTGGGGCCAACGTCCTGACTTTC. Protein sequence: CASSQDGFPGDSGANVLTF.

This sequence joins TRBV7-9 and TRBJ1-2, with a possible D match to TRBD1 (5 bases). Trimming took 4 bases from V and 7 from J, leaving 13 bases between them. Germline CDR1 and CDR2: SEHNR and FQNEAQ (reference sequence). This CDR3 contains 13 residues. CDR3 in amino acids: CASSSQTVPGYTF. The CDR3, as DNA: TGTGCCAGCAGCTCGCAGACAGTACCTGGCTACACCTTC. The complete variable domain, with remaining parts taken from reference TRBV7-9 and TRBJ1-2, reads DTGVSQNPRHKITKRGQNVTFRCDPISEHNRLYWYRQTLGQGPEFLTYFQNEAQLEKSRLLSDRFSAERPKGSFSTLEIQRTEQGDSAMYLCASSSQTVPGYTFGSGTRLTVV.

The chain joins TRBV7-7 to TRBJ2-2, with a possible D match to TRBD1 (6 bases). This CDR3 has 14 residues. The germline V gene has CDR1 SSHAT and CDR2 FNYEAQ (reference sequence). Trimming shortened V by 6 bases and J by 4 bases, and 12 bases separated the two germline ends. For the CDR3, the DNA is TGTGCCAGCAGTGTTGCAGGGGTCACCGGGGAGCTGTTTTTT. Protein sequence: CASSVAGVTGELFF.

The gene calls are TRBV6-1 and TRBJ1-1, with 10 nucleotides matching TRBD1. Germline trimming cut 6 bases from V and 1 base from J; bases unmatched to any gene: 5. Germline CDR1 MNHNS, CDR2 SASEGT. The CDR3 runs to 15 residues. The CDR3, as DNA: TGTGCCAGCAGGGTGGGGACAGGGGCGAACACTGAAGCTTTCTTT. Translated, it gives CASRVGTGANTEAFF.

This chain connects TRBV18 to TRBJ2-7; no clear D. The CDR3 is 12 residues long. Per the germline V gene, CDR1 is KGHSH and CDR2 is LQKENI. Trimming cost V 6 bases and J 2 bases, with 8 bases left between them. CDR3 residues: CASSPTTYEQYF. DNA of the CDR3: TGTGCCAGCTCCCCTACCACCTACGAGCAGTACTTC.

The CDR3 coding sequence is TGTGCCAGCAGCTTGGGACAGTCGGACGCTTTCTTT. This codes for CASSLGQSDAFF. This chain joins TRBV5-6 and TRBJ1-1, with a tentative D call TRBD1 (5 bases). The V and J ends lost 0 bases and 11 bases respectively, with 11 bases between them. There are 12 residues in the CDR3. Per germline, CDR1 SGHDT and CDR2 YYEEEE. Based on the CDR3 plus reference TRBV5-6 and TRBJ1-1, the full variable domain is DAGVTQSPTHLIKTRGQQVTLRCSPKSGHDTVSWYQQALGQGPQFIFQYYEEEERQRGNFPDRFSGHQFPNYSSELNVNALLLGDSALYLCASSLGQSDAFFGQGTRLTVV.

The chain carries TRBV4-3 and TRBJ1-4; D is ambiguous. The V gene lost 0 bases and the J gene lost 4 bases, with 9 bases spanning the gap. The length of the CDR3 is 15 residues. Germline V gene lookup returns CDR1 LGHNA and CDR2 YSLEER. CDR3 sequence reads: CASSQDVTVNEKLFF. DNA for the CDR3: TGCGCCAGCAGCCAAGATGTAACAGTTAATGAAAAACTGTTTTTT.

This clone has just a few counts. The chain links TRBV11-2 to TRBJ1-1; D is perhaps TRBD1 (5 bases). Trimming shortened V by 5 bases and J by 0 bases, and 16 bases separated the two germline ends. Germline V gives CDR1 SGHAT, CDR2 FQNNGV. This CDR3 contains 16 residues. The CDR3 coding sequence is TGTGCCAGCAGCCCTAGGCAGGGTGACATGAACACTGAAGCTTTCTTT. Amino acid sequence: CASSPRQGDMNTEAFF.

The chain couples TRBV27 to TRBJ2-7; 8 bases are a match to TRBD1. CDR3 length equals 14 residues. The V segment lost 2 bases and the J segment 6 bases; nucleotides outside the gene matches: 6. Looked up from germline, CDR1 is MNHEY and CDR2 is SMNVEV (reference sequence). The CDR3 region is CASSLGTGFGEQYF. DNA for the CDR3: TGTGCCAGCAGTTTAGGGACAGGATTTGGCGAGCAGTACTTC.

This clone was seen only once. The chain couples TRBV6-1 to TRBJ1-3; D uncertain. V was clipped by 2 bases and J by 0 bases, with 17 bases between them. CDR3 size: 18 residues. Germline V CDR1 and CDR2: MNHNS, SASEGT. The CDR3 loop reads CASSEWRGQDPSGNTIYF. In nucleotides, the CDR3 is TGTGCCAGCAGTGAATGGAGAGGGCAGGACCCCTCTGGAAACACCATATATTTT.

The CDR3 loop is CASSSYSGSTGELFF. The DNA of the CDR3 is TGTGCCAGCAGCTCGTATTCAGGAAGCACCGGGGAGCTGTTTTTT. The chain couples TRBV7-2 to TRBJ2-2; D is unclear. Per germline, CDR1 SGHTA and CDR2 FQGNSA. The V end lost 4 bases, the J end lost 4 bases, and 13 bases lay between the germline ends. This CDR3 is built from 15 residues.

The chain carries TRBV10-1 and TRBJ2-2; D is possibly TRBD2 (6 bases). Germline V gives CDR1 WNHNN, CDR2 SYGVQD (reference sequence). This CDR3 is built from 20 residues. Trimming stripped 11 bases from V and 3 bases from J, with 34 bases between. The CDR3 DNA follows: TGCGCCGCATGTAGAACGGGGGTTATTGAGGGGCATTCGGACACCGGGGAGCTGTTTTTT. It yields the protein CAACRTGVIEGHSDTGELFF.

The DNA for the CDR3 is TGTGCCAGCAGCGGGACTGCAAACACCGGGGAGCTGTTTTTT. Amino acid sequence: CASSGTANTGELFF. This sequence joins TRBV6-5 and TRBJ2-2; a possible D gene is TRBD2 (6 bases). This CDR3 is built from 14 residues. Germline V CDR1 and CDR2: MNHEY, SVGAGI. V lost 6 bases to trimming and J lost 2 bases, with 10 bases between them.

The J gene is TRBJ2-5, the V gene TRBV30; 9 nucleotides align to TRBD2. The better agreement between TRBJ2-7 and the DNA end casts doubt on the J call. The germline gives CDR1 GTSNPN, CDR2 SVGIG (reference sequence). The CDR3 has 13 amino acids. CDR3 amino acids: CAWSLAGNYEQYF. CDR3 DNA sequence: TGTGCCTGGAGCCTAGCGGGGAACTACGAGCAGTACTTC.